This TCR beta chain was retrieved from a study of blood T cell repertoires in COVID-19. Study in general: COVID-19 samples from acute and convalescent phases originated in the United States, Italy and Spain. PBMCs, B-cell-depleted T cells, or T cells provided the cDNA or gDNA that made up the material.

Per the germline V gene, CDR1 is MNHEY and CDR2 is SVGAGI. J was trimmed by 4 bases and V by 6 bases; bases with no gene match: 5. The CDR3 covers 14 residues. In the original processing: Amplification of reference gene primers was used by the study to estimate nucleated cell counts. Repertoires were generated with immunoSEQ multiplex PCR, while TCRdb's copy carries only in-frame clones and drops some. That table furnishes V, J and clone size, whereas the DNA furnished D and trimming. The sample lists around 120,000 clones; roughly four fifths were seen once. The sample taken for sequencing was peripheral blood. The chain employs TRBV6-5 and TRBJ1-3, with 8 bases that match TRBD1. This TCR derives from a middle-aged man with active or convalescent COVID-19. CDR3 region: CASSRGTGGNTIYF. The CDR3 nucleotides are TGTGCCAGCAGCCGAGGGACAGGAGGAAACACCATATATTTT.